Listed below are T cell receptor beta chains from one sample, sequenced in a study of chemoradiotherapy in HPV16-positive cancers. Here immunoSEQ multiplex PCR was the method, and the copy in TCRdb shows in-frame clones only, minus some. The profile shows some 31,000 clones, around 93% of them singletons. This material consisted of blood, taken from a patient who underwent chemoradiotherapy. All receptors derive from a human donor with HPV-associated anogenital cancer. The CDR3 runs from the conserved cysteine through the conserved F or W.

J gene: TRBJ2-3
CDR3 length: 16
V gene: TRBV15
CDR3 protein: CATSTRTVDSTDTQYF

J gene: TRBJ1-2
CDR3 length: 14
V gene: TRBV7-3
CDR3 protein: CASSPQAGMAGYTF

J gene: TRBJ1-1
CDR3 length: 11
V gene: TRBV30
CDR3 protein: CAWTRETEAFF

J gene: TRBJ1-2
CDR3 length: 11
V gene: TRBV5-6
CDR3 protein: CASSLRSGYTF

J gene: TRBJ2-3
CDR3 length: 14
V gene: TRBV5-1
CDR3 protein: CASVGLAGGDTQYF

J gene: TRBJ2-3
CDR3 length: 12
V gene: TRBV5-4
CDR3 protein: CASSSFTDTQYF

J gene: TRBJ1-5
CDR3 length: 15
V gene: TRBV30
CDR3 protein: CAWSVLGTGVQPQHF

J gene: TRBJ1-1
CDR3 length: 13
V gene: TRBV30
CDR3 protein: CAWSRTMNTEAFF

J gene: TRBJ2-6
CDR3 length: 15
V gene: TRBV30
CDR3 protein: CAWSVWGSGANVLTF

J gene: TRBJ2-7
CDR3 length: 16
V gene: TRBV28
CDR3 protein: CASSSWGTGTMVEQYF

J gene: TRBJ2-7
CDR3 length: 18
V gene: TRBV7-9
CDR3 protein: CASSLGTSGRRVPYEQYF

J gene: TRBJ2-7
CDR3 length: 16
V gene: TRBV11-2
CDR3 protein: CASSLDSGTVSYEQYF

J gene: TRBJ1-5
CDR3 length: 12
V gene: TRBV19
CDR3 protein: CASSIQGQPQHF

J gene: TRBJ2-7
CDR3 length: 12
V gene: TRBV29-1
CDR3 protein: CSVEDYSYEQYF

J gene: TRBJ2-1
CDR3 length: 16
V gene: TRBV18
CDR3 protein: CASSPGGAMTYNEQFF

J gene: TRBJ1-1
CDR3 length: 15
V gene: TRBV2
CDR3 protein: CASSDGTGAIGEAFF

J gene: TRBJ2-7
CDR3 length: 15
V gene: TRBV7-2
CDR3 protein: CASSFTGTDTYEQYF

J gene: TRBJ2-3
CDR3 length: 15
V gene: TRBV9
CDR3 protein: CASSVVVSGADTQYF